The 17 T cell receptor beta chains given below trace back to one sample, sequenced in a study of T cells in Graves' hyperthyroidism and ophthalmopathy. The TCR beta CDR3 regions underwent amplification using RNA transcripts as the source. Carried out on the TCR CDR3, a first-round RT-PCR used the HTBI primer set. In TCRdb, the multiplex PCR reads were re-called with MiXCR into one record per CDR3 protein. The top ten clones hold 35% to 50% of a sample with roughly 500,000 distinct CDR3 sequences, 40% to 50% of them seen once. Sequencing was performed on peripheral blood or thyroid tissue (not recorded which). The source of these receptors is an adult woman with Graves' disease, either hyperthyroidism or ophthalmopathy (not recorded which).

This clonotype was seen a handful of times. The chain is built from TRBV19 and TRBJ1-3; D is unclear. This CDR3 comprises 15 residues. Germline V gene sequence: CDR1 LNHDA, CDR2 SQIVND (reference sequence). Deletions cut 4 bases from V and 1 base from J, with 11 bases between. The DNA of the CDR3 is TGTGCCAGTAGTACCCAGTCGGTTTCTGGAAACACCATATATTTT. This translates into CASSTQSVSGNTIYF.

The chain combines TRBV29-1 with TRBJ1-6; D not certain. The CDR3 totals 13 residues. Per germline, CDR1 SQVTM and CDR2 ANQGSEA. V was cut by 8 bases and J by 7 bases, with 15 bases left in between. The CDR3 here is CSLEMGPNSPLHF. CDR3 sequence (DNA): TGCAGCTTAGAAATGGGTCCCAATTCACCCCTCCACTTT.

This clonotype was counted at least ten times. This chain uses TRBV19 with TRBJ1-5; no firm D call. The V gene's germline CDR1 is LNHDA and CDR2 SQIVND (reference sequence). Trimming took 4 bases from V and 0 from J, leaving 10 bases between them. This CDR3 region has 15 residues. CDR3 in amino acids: CASSRTFYSNQPQHF. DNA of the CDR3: TGTGCCAGTAGTAGGACGTTTTATAGCAATCAGCCCCAGCATTTT.

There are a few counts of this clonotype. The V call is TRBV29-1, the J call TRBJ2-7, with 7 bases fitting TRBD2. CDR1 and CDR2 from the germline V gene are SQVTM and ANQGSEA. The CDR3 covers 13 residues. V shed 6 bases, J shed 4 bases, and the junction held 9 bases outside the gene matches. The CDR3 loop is CSVVRENVYEQYF. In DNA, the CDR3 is TGCAGCGTGGTGCGGGAGAACGTTTACGAGCAGTACTTC.

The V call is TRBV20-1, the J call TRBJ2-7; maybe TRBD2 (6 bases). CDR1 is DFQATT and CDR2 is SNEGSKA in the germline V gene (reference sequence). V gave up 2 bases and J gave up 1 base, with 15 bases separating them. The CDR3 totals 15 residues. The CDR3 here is CSARPRGGVSYEQYF. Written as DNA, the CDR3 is TGCAGTGCTAGACCCCGGGGCGGGGTGTCCTACGAGCAGTACTTC.

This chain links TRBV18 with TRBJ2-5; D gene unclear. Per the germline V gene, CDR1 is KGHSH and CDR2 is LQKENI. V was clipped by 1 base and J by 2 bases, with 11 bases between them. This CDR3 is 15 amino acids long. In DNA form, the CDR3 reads TGTGCCAGCTCACCACAAAGGACCTCGCAAGAGACCCAGTACTTC. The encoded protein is CASSPQRTSQETQYF.

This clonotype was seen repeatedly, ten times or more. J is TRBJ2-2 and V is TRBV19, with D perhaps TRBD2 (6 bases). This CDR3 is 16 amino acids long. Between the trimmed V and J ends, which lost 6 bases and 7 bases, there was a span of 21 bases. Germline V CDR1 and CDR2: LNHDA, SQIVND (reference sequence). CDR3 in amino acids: CASSLAVTRRGGELFF. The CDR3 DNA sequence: TGTGCCAGTAGCCTCGCGGTTACCCGGAGGGGCGGGGAGCTGTTTTTT.

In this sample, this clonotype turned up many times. The CDR3 coding sequence is TGTGCCACCCGGGCCGGGGAAACTGAAGCTTTCTTT. Its protein product is CATRAGETEAFF. The chain joins TRBV24-1 to TRBJ1-1; no clear D gene. Germline V gene lookup returns CDR1 KGHDR and CDR2 SFDVKD. With 9 bases removed from V and 5 bases from J, the gap between germline ends came to 12 bases. The CDR3 totals 12 residues.

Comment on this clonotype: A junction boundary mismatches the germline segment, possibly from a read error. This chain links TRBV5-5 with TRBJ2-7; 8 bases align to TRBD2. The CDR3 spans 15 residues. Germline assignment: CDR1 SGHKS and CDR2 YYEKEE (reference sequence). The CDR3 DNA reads TGCGCCAGCAGCCAAAAGGGACTAGTCGGGGCCGAGCAGTACTTC. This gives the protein CASSQKGLVGAEQYF. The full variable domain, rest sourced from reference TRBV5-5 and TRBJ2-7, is DAGVTQSPTHLIKTRGQQVTLRCSPISGHKSVSWYQQVLGQGPQFIFQYYEKEERGRGNFPDRFSARQFPNYSSELNVNALLLGDSALYLCASSQKGLVGAEQYFGPGTRLTVT.

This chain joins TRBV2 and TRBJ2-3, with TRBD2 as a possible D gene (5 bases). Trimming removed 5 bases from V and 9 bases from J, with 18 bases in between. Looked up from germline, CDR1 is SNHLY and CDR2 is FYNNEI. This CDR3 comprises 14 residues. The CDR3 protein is CASSTGWERDTQYF. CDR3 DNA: TGTGCCAGCAGTACGGGATGGGAGCGCGACACGCAGTATTTT.

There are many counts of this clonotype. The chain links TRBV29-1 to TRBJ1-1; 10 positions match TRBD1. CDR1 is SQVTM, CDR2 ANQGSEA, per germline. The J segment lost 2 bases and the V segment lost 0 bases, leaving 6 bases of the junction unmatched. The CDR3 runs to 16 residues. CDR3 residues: CSVEDLGQGFNTEAFF. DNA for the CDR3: TGCAGCGTTGAAGATCTGGGACAGGGGTTCAACACTGAAGCTTTCTTT.

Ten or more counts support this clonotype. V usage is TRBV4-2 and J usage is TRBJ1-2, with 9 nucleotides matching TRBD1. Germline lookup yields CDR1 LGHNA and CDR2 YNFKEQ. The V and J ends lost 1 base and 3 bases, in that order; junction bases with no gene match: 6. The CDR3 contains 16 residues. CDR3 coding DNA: TGTGCCAGCAGCCAAGCGAGCCGGGACAGGGACTATGGCTACACCTTC. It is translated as CASSQASRDRDYGYTF.

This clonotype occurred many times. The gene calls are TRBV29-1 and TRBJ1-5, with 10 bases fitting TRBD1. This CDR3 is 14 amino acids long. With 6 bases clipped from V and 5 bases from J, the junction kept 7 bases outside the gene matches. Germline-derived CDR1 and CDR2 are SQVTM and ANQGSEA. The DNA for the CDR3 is TGCAGCGTCTCTTCCGGGACAGGGGATCAGCCCCAGCATTTT. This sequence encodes CSVSSGTGDQPQHF.

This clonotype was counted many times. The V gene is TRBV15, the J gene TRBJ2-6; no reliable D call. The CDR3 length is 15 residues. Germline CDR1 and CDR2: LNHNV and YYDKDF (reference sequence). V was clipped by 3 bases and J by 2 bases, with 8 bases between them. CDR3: CATSSGSAGANVLTF. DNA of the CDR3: TGTGCCACCAGCAGCGGATCAGCTGGGGCCAACGTCCTGACTTTC.

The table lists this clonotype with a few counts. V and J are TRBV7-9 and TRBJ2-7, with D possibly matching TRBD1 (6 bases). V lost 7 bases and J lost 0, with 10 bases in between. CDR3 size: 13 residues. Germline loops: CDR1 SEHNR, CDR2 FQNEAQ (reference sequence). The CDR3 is CASKGVASYEQYF. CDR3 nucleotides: TGTGCCAGCAAGGGGGTAGCCTCCTACGAGCAGTACTTC.

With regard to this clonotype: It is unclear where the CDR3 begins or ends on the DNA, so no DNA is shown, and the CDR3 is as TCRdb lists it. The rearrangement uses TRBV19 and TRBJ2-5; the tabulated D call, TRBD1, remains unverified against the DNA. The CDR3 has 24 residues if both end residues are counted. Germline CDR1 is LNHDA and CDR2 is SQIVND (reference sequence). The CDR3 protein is CASSIGVAVTGGDGYTFGSGTQYF.

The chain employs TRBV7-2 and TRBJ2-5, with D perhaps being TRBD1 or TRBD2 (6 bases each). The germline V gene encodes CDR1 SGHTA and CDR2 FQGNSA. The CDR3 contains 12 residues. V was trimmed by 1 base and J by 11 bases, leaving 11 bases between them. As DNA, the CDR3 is TGTGCCAGCAGCTTAGGGGGGGCGCCTCAGTACTTC. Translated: CASSLGGAPQYF.